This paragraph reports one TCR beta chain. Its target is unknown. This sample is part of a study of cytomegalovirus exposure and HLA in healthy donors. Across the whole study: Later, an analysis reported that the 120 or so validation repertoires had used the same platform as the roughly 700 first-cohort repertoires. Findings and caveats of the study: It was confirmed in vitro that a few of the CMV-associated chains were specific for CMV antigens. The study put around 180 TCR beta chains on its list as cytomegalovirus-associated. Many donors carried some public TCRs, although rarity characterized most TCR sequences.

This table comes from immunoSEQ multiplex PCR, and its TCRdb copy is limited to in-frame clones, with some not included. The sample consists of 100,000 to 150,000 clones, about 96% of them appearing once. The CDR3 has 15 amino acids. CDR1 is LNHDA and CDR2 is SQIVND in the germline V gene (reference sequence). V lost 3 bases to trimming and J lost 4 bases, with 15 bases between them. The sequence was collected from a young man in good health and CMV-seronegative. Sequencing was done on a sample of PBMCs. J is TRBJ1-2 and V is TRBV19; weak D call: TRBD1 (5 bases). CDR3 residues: CASSISATVPYGYTF. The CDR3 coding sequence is TGTGCCAGTAGTATCTCCGCGACAGTCCCCTATGGCTACACCTTC.